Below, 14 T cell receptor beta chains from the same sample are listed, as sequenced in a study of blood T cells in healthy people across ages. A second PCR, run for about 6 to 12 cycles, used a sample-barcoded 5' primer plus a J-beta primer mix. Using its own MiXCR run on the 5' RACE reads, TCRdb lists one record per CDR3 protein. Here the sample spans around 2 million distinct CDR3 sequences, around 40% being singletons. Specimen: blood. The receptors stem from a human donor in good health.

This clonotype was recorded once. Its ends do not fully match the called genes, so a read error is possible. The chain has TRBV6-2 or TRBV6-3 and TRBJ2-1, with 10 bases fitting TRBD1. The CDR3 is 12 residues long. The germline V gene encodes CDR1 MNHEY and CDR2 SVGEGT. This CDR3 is CATETGGYEQLF. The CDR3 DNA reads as TGTGCCACCGAGACAGGGGGCTATGAGCAGTTATTC.

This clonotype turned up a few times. The chain's CDR3 is CSVESLARGTEAFF. CDR3 nucleotide sequence: TGCAGCGTTGAGTCTCTGGCCCGGGGCACTGAAGCTTTCTTT. V usage is TRBV29-1 and J usage is TRBJ1-1, with unresolved D. The CDR3 consists of 14 residues. The germline CDR1 and CDR2 sequences are SQVTM and ANQGSEA. With 3 bases removed from V and 4 bases from J, the gap between germline ends came to 15 bases.

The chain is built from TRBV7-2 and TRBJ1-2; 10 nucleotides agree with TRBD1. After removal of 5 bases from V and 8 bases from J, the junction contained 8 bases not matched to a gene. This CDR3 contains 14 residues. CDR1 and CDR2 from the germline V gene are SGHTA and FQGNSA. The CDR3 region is CASSPEPTGGGYTF. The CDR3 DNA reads TGTGCCAGCAGCCCAGAACCGACAGGGGGCGGCTACACCTTC.

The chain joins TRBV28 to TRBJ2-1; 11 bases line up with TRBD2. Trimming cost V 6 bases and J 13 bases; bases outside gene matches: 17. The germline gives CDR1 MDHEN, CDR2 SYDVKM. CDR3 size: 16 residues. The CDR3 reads CASSPTGTSGAGTQFF. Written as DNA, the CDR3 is TGTGCCAGCAGCCCTACCGGGACTAGCGGTGCAGGGACCCAGTTCTTC. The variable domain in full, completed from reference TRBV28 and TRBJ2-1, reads DVKVTQSSRYLVKRTGEKVFLECVQDMDHENMFWYRQDPGLGLRLIYFSYDVKMKEKGDIPEGYSVSREKKERFSLILESASTNQTSMYLCASSPTGTSGAGTQFFGPGTRLTVL.

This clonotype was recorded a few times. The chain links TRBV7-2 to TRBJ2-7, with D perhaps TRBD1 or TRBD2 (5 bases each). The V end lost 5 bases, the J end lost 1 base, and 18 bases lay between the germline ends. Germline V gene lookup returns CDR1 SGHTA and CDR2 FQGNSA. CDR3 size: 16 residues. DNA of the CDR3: TGTGCCAGCAGCACCCGACCCGGGACGGTGTCCTACGAGCAGTACTTC. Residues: CASSTRPGTVSYEQYF.

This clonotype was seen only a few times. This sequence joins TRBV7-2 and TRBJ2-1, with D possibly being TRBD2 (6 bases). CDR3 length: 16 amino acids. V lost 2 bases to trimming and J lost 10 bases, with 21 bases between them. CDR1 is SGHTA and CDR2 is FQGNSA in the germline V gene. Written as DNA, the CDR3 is TGTGCCAGCAGCTTATGGGCGGCTAGCGCGCTTGTGGAGCAGTTCTTC. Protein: CASSLWAASALVEQFF.

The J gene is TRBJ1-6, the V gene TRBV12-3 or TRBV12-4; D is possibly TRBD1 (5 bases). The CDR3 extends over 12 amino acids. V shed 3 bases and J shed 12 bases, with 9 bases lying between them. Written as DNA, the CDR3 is TGTGCCAGCAGTTTGATGCAGGGACCCCTCCACTTT. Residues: CASSLMQGPLHF.

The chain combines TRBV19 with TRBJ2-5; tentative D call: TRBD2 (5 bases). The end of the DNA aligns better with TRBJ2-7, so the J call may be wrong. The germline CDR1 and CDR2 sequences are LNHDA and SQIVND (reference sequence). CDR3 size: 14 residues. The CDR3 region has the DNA TGTGCCAGTAGTATTGGACTTGGTGGAAACGAGCAGTACTTC. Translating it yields CASSIGLGGNEQYF.

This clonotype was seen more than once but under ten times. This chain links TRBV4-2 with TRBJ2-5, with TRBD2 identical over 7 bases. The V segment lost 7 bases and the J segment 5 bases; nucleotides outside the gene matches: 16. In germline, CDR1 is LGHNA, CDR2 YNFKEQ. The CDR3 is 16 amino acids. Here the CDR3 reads CASTRTSGAMGETQYF. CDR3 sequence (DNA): TGTGCCAGCACTCGGACTAGTGGCGCCATGGGGGAGACCCAGTACTTC.

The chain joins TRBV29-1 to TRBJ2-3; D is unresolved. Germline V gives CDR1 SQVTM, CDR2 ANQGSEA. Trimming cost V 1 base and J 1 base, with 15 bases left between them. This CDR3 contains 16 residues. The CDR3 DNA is TGCAGCGTTGAAGTGGATGGTTGGGCCGGCACAGATACGCAGTATTTT. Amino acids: CSVEVDGWAGTDTQYF.

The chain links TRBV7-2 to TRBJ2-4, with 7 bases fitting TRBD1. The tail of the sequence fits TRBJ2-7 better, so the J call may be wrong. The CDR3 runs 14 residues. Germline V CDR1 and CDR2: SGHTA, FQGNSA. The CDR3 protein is CASSRRQGSHEQYF. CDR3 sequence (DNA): TGTGCCAGCAGTCGCAGACAGGGTAGCCACGAGCAGTACTTC.

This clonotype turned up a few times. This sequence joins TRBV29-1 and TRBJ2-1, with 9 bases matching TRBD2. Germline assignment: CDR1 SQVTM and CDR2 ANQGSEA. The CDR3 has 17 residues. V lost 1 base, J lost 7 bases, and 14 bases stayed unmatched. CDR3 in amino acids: CSVEGTSEGVIGNEQFF. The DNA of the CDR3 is TGCAGCGTTGAAGGGACTAGCGAGGGGGTGATTGGGAATGAGCAGTTCTTC.

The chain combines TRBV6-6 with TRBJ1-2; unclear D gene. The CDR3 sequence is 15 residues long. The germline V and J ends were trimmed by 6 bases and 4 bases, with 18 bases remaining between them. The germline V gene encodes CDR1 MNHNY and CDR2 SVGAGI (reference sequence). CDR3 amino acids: CASRPSDGGGYGYTF. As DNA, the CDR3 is TGTGCCAGCAGACCCTCGGACGGAGGTGGCTATGGCTACACCTTC.

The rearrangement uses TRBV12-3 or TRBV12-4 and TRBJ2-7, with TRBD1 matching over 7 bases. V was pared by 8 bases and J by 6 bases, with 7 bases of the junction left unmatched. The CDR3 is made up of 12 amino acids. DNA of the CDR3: TGTGCCAGCCGACAGGGTAGTCTCGAGCAGTACTTC. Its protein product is CASRQGSLEQYF.